The source of this TCR beta chain is a study of CD8+CD57+ T cells in acquired aplastic anemia. The overall study: The DNA of sorted CD4+ and CD8+ cells averaged roughly 3.2 ug.

Profiles of TCR beta VDJ and CDR3 were generated from a genomic DNA template. TCRdb independently ran MiXCR on the reads; one entry per CDR3 protein. The sample has about 270,000 distinct CDR3 sequences; approximately 56% are singletons. Per the germline V gene, CDR1 is MNHEY and CDR2 is SVGAGI. The CDR3 is made up of 16 amino acids. A note on this clonotype: One junction end does not reproduce the germline sequence, and a read error may be involved.

This receptor was obtained from a human donor with severe aplastic anemia or a healthy control (not recorded which). Sequenced sample: sorted CD4+, CD8+, or CD8+CD57+ T cells (not recorded which) from PBMCs. This chain joins TRBV6-5 and TRBJ2-3, with TRBD2 matching over 15 bases. The CDR3 nucleotides read TGTGCCAGCAGTCGGGGACTAGCGGGGGGTGGGGATACGCGGTATTTT. Protein sequence: CASSRGLAGGGDTRYF.